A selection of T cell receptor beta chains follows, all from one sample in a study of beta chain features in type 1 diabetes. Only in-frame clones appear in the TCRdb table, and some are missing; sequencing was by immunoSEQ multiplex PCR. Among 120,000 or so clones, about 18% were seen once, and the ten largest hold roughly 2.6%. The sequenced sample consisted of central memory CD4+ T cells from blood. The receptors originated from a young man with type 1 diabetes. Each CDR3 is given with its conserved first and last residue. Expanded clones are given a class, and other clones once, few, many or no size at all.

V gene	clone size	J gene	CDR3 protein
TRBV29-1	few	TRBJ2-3	CSVAGLASTDTQYF
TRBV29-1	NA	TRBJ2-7	CSVAPGQGSNEQYF
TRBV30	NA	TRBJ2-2	CAWRWSAGELFF
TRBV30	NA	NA	CAWRDGQGSYEQYF
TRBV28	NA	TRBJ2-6	CASIGTGANVLTF
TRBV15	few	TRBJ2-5	CATSRDSGMGETQYF
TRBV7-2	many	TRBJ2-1	CASSLALAGDNEQFF
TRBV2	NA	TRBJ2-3	CASRGDHTDTQYF
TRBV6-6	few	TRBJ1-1	CASTPGNTEAFF
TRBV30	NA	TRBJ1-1	CAWDDRLNTEAFF
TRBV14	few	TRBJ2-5	CASSLLLQETQYF
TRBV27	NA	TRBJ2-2	CASSPRGGRIAGELFF
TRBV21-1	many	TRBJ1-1	CASSGRGLVEAFF
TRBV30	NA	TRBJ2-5	CAWSVRLGETQYF
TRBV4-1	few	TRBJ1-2	CASSQETPRNGYTF
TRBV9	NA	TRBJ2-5	CASSAGGPTETQYF
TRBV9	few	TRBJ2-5	CASSVGDGRYQETQYF
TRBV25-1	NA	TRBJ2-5	CASSDPGQLETQYF
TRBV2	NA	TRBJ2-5	CASTLERETQYF
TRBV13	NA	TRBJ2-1	CASSSTLGLAVSEQFF
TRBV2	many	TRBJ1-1	CASSEEGFTEAFF
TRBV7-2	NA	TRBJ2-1	CASSVYAGTHEQFF
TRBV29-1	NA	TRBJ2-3	CSVEDGLGVRDTDTQYF
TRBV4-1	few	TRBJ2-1	CASSQDRASGKNEQFF
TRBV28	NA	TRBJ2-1	CASSSPGHQTYNEQFF
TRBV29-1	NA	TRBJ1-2	CSVEDPRGYRGYGYTF
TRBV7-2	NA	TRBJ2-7	CASSFDRGDEQYF
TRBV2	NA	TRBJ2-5	CASSEAQVETQYF
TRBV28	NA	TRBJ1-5	CASNQGDQPQHF
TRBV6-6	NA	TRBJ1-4	CASRSEGGKLFF
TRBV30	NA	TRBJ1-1	CAWSVLGPKNTEAFF
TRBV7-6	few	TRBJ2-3	CASSFTGEQDTQYF
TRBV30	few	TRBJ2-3	CAWVDRGSTDTQYF
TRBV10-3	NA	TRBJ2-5	CATAREETQYF
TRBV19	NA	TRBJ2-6	CASSYIGTSGANVLTF
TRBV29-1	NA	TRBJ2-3	CSVGDSTDTQYF
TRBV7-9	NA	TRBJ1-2	CASSLGGGVEYGYTF
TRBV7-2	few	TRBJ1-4	CASCRGDNEKLFF